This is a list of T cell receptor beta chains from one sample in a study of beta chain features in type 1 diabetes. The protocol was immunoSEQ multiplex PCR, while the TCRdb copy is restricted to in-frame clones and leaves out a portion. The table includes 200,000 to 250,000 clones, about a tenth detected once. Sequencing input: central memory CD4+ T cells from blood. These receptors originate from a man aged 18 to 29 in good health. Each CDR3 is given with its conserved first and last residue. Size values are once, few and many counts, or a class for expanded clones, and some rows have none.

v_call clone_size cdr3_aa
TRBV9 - CASSVVVGGGGYTF
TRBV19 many CASGTGGTAKNIQYF
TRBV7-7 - CASSYSFLNEQYF
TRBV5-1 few CASSPRDTYYEQYF
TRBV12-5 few CASGPDTGTQYF
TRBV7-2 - CASSPTGGSSGEQFF
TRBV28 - CASSSRNEQFF
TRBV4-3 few CASSQVTSGEQFF
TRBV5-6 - CASSGVTGGSEKLFF
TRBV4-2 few CASSQETSGNTGELFF
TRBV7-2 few CASSFFGGPRGEQYF
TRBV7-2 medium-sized CASSSDGIAGVEQYF
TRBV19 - CASSGVEGGVQPQHF
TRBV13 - CASSTRTGALTDTQYF
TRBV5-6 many CASSLEGGNEQYF
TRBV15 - CATSRGVSGSPGEQYF
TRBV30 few CAWEQSYEQYF
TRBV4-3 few CASSQETGVSTEAFF
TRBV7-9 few CASSLGLAGTGELFF
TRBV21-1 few CASSKSRTASNQPQHF
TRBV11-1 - CASSSDTSSYEQYF
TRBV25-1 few CASTGDSHSNQPQHF
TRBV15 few CATSTRDRGLYEQYF
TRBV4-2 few CASSPNTGVSETQYF
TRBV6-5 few CASRGRTGPFGEQYF
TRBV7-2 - CASSNWRQQTQYF
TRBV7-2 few CASAPGGPREQYF
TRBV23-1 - CASSQDRDYGYTF
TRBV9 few CASSVAAGLQETQYF
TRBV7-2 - CASSLASGLGETQYF
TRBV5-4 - CASSLPDRYGYTF
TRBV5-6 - CASSPRTVGETQYF
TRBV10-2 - CASSRQNTEAFF
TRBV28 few CASIGDRETQYF
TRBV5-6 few CASSFGRVSSYNEQFF
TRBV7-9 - CASSLGRPNTGELFF
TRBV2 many CASSARNYGYTF
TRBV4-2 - CASSPIASGRTYNEQFF
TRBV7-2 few CASGVVALSYNEQFF
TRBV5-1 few CASSGGPSGTYEQYF
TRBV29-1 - CSVEVPWVTEAFF
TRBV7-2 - CASSPVWATTYEQYF
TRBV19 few CASSIPSGTPYGYTF
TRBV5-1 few CASSLTGSYEQYF
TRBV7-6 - CASSLVLEDTQYF